The 8 T cell receptor beta chains below come from one sample, sequenced in a study of blood T cell repertoires in COVID-19. The assay was immunoSEQ multiplex PCR, and TCRdb's table has in-frame clones only and misses some. The table lists approximately 150,000 clones, roughly 90% of them singletons. The sequencing input was peripheral blood. The receptors derive from an older woman with active or convalescent COVID-19.

A note on this clone: Other DNA variants within this sample encode the same CDR3. The J gene is TRBJ1-1, the V gene TRBV12-3 or TRBV12-4; no firm D call. V was trimmed by 3 bases and J by 1 base, leaving 6 bases between them. CDR3 length: 13 amino acids. The CDR3 DNA reads TGTGCCAGCAGTTTGATCGGGAACACTGAAGCTTTCTTT. This encodes CASSLIGNTEAFF.

The chain has TRBV4-3 and TRBJ1-2; D possibly corresponds to TRBD1 (5 bases). Deletions cut 0 bases from V and 2 bases from J, with 10 bases between. From germline, CDR1 is LGHNA and CDR2 YSLEER. CDR3 length equals 15 residues. As DNA, the CDR3 is TGCGCCAGCAGCCAAGATTCAGGGCAGAACTATGGCTACACCTTC. This sequence encodes CASSQDSGQNYGYTF.

CDR3 protein: CASSLTGGLSYEQYF. CDR3 coding DNA: TGTGCCAGCAGCCTGACAGGGGGCCTCTCCTACGAGCAGTACTTC. V gene TRBV7-8 combines with J gene TRBJ2-7; 10 nucleotides agree with TRBD1. The CDR3 has 15 residues. Germline CDR1 SGHVS, CDR2 FQNEAQ. Losses at the gene ends were 5 bases for V and 0 bases for J; bases not matched to a gene: 4.

This clone was observed a single time. The V gene is TRBV19, the J gene TRBJ1-6; TRBD1 matches at 9 bases. Trimming removed 3 bases from V and 7 bases from J; junction bases left unmatched: 7. The CDR3 has 16 residues. From germline, CDR1 is LNHDA and CDR2 SQIVND (reference sequence). DNA for the CDR3: TGTGCCAGTAGTATTTTTGGGGGACAGGGCAATTCACCCCTCCACTTT. Translated, it gives CASSIFGGQGNSPLHF.

This chain links TRBV7-9 with TRBJ1-1, with TRBD1 as a possible D gene (5 bases). CDR1 is SEHNR and CDR2 is FQNEAQ in the germline V gene (reference sequence). The length of the CDR3 is 13 residues. The V end lost 8 bases, the J end lost 3 bases, and 13 bases lay between the germline ends. CDR3 protein: CASGKGKDTEAFF. The CDR3 nucleotides are TGTGCCAGCGGTAAGGGGAAGGACACTGAAGCTTTCTTT. The full variable domain, with the rest looked up from reference TRBV7-9 and TRBJ1-1, is DTGVSQNPRHKITKRGQNVTFRCDPISEHNRLYWYRQTLGQGPEFLTYFQNEAQLEKSRLLSDRFSAERPKGSFSTLEIQRTEQGDSAMYLCASGKGKDTEAFFGQGTRLTVV.

This rearrangement joins TRBV11-2 to TRBJ1-4; 7 nucleotides agree with TRBD1. The CDR3 extends over 15 amino acids. In germline, CDR1 is SGHAT, CDR2 FQNNGV. The junction had 10 bases not matched to a gene; V was cut back by 7 bases and J by 5 bases. The chain's CDR3 is CASNRWGQQNEKLFF. CDR3 DNA sequence: TGTGCCAGCAACAGATGGGGACAGCAGAATGAAAAACTGTTTTTT.

This clone was recorded a few times. The chain links TRBV7-2 to TRBJ2-1; D may be TRBD1 (5 bases). This CDR3 is built from 13 residues. V dropped 6 bases and J dropped 7 bases, with 13 bases sitting between them. Germline CDR1 is SGHTA and CDR2 is FQGNSA. The CDR3 is CASRINPGNEQFF. In DNA form, the CDR3 reads TGTGCCAGCAGAATTAACCCAGGGAATGAGCAGTTCTTC.

The chain recombines TRBV10-2 with TRBJ1-3; D is unclear. This CDR3 has 13 amino acids. The ends were cut back, 2 bases at V and 8 bases at J, with 10 bases in the middle. Germline V gene data show CDR1 as WSHSY and CDR2 as SAAADI. The CDR3 is CASSEGFQDTIYF. The CDR3 nucleotides are TGCGCCAGCAGTGAGGGGTTTCAGGACACCATATATTTT.